This TCR beta chain was observed in a study of blood T cells in healthy people across ages. Next came a second PCR, run for about 7 to 12 cycles, which used a sample-barcoded 5' primer along with a J-beta primer mix. All samples yielded 3 million or more CDR3-containing paired-end reads. Each CDR3 protein gets one entry after TCRdb re-called the 5' RACE reads with MiXCR. The sample includes 1.5 million to 2 million distinct CDR3 sequences, under 30% of them seen just once. The trim removed 7 bases at V and 8 bases at J, leaving 4 bases unmatched. This CDR3 spans 13 amino acids. Germline CDR1 is ENHRY and CDR2 is SYGVKD. Comments on this clonotype: Its antigen remains unknown. A clone one base away is much larger, so this may be a read error.

Whole-study results and caveats: No conclusive comparison of naive versus antigen-experienced cells was possible with unsorted PBMCs. Expanded clonotype changes were possibly confounded by unknown donor CMV status. Diversity was higher, and naive CD4+ cells more numerous, in long-lived donors than in aged donors.

This TCR came from a woman aged 30 to 39 in good health. Source material: blood. J is TRBJ2-1 and V is TRBV10-3; 11 nucleotides agree with TRBD2. The CDR3 reads CAITSGRRHEQFF. In nucleotides, the CDR3 is TGTGCCATCACTAGCGGGAGGCGGCATGAGCAGTTCTTC.